This TCR beta chain was documented in a study of T cells in Graves' hyperthyroidism and ophthalmopathy. There were TCR beta CDR3 regions amplified from RNA transcripts. RT-PCR in the first round (using the HTBI primer set) targeted the TCR CDR3. TCRdb redid the calling of the multiplex PCR reads with MiXCR, one entry per CDR3 protein. Of around 700,000 distinct CDR3 sequences detected, just over 35% appear once; the ten largest clones hold less than 40%. Source material: blood. This TCR derives from a woman between 35 and 50 years old with Graves' hyperthyroidism.

CDR3 sequence: CSARFLRDRGLEQYF. CDR3 DNA sequence: TGCAGTGCTAGATTCCTCCGGGACAGGGGGCTTGAGCAGTACTTC. The chain is built from TRBV20-1 and TRBJ2-7, with 12 bases fitting TRBD1. CDR1 and CDR2 from the germline V gene are DFQATT and SNEGSKA (reference sequence). The CDR3 spans 15 residues. Losses at the gene ends were 2 bases for V and 7 bases for J; bases not matched to a gene: 9.